This entry features one TCR beta chain sequence. Its antigen remains undetermined. Per-nucleotide qualities are absent, and no much larger clonotype sits a single base away. Relative to germline, V is missing 8 bases and J is missing 6 bases, with 7 bases of the junction outside any gene match. From the cysteine through the phenylalanine, the CDR3 covers 12 amino acids. The entry retains the CDR3 DNA only, 36 bases that are in frame from base 1. Taken from the germline V gene (reference sequence), the CDR1 and CDR2 loops are MNHEY and SMNVEV. The CDR3 regions of human TCRbeta chains were analyzed by immunosequencing. The study's processing was this. Repertoire TCRs were checked for matches against a reference library of SARS-CoV-2-specific TCRs that had been generated using the MIRA antigen-specificity platform. Breadth meant the fraction of unique TCRs that were SARS-CoV-2-associated, whereas depth meant the fraction of total T cells that were SARS-CoV-2-associated. Using the MIRA data, each spike-specific TCR was assigned both to the spike region to which the TCR was reactive and to a CD4 or CD8 class. Log10-transformed breadth and depth values were compared by one-way ANOVA with Sidak's multiple comparisons tests. The clones in this table, taken by TCRdb from immuneACCESS, are in-frame only. Not every clone is retained; where verified, under half of the shortfall comes from an unresolved V gene, and the cause of the rest is unknown. That table is the source of V, J and clone size, and D and trimming were worked out from the DNA. Counted in this sample were approximately 100,000 clones; around 84% of them appeared once. Of the sample, about 1.5% is held by the ten largest clones.

This record belongs to a study of T cell responses to AZD1222 COVID-19 vaccine (dated by TCRdb to about 2021). Study-level background: AZD1222 recipients given second doses at about 4 weeks or at about 12 weeks were pooled, since spike-specific TCR depth and breadth were not found to differ between the two schedules. TCR sequencing covered 233 trial participants: 200 to 210 given two doses of AZD1222 and 26 given two doses of MenACWY control vaccine. Trial participants were enrolled by age into 18-55, 56-69 and 70-plus year subgroups, with 148, 28 and 57 TCR-sequenced participants respectively. Results and caveats for the whole study, not just this receptor: Participants were mostly white British and included more females than males, and it was suggested by the authors that clonal diversity may have been underestimated. Conclusions about previously exposed vaccinees are limited because only a handful of AZD1222 recipients were SARS-CoV-2 seropositive at baseline. The vaccine-associated CD4 TCRs covered the entire spike protein, and the dominant responses fell in regions 160-218 and 743-854. After two AZD1222 doses, both the breadth and the depth of spike-specific TCRs were significantly higher than at day 0 and than in MenACWY recipients. The 56-69-year group was small, and its depth increase did not reach significance, likely because of low power. Nearly half of unique spike-specific TCRs reportedly recognized epitopes outside regions mutated in the B.1.351 and B.1.1.7 variants. No day 14 peak-response samples were available, so repertoires were characterized only after the peak T cell response.

This specimen's time point label, per the study, means: baseline before first vaccination. Vaccinee samples were obtained from the UK trials COV001 and COV002, which included a single-blind randomized controlled phase 2/3 trial of AZD1222 (ChAdOx1 nCoV-19) in healthy adults. Trial participant PBMC samples were collected at day 0 and day 28 after the second dose for TCRbeta chain sequencing. The rearrangement joined TRBV27 to TRBJ2-7; 7 bases in the middle match TRBD1. The sequencing here drew on peripheral blood, taken on day 0 of AZD1222 vaccination. The TCR sequence derives from an adult in good health. The nucleotide sequence reads as follows: TGTGCCAGCCTTAGACAGGGTGGCGAGCAGTACTTC. Protein translation: CASLRQGGEQYF.